These 6 T cell receptor beta chains were sequenced from one sample in a study of beta chain features in type 1 diabetes. Study-wide results and limits: Type 1 diabetes patients had moderately but significantly shorter TCRB CDR3s in all four CD4+ subsets.

The study reverse transcribed the entire isolated RNA, so it sequenced expressed TCRB transcripts. Sequencing used immunoSEQ multiplex PCR; TCRdb keeps in-frame clones, though not all of them. The table shows around 650,000 clones, with under 15% occurring only once. For these TCRs, the target antigens are not known. The specimen was naive CD4+ T cells from blood. These receptors were collected from a man aged 25 to 40 with type 1 diabetes.

This clone showed up just a few times. The chain is built from TRBV28 and TRBJ2-5, with TRBD1 matching over 11 bases. Germline CDR1 is MDHEN and CDR2 is SYDVKM. The CDR3 runs to 15 residues. After removal of 6 bases from V and 2 bases from J, the junction contained 5 bases not matched to a gene. DNA for the CDR3: TGTGCCAGCAGGACCGGGACAGGGGGGCAAGAGACCCAGTACTTC. Translated, it gives CASRTGTGGQETQYF. The full variable domain, completed using reference TRBV28 and TRBJ2-5, is DVKVTQSSRYLVKRTGEKVFLECVQDMDHENMFWYRQDPGLGLRLIYFSYDVKMKEKGDIPEGYSVSREKKERFSLILESASTNQTSMYLCASRTGTGGQETQYFGPGTRLLVL.

A single count supports this clone. V is TRBV9 and J is TRBJ2-5; possible D gene TRBD2, 6 bases. Trimming pared 5 bases from V and 7 bases from J, leaving 21 bases between. There are 15 residues in the CDR3. Germline-derived CDR1 and CDR2 are SGDLS and YYNGEE. CDR3 bases: TGTGCCAGCAGTTACAACGGCGGGTCCGGGGGGACCCAGTACTTC. Its translation is CASSYNGGSGGTQYF.

The V call is TRBV5-1, the J call TRBJ2-7; D is uncertain. V was cut by 4 bases and J by 0 bases, with 8 bases left in between. The CDR3 has 13 amino acids. Germline CDR1 reads SGHRS; CDR2 reads YFSETQ. The CDR3 DNA reads as TGCGCCAGCAGCAACGACAACTCCTACGAGCAGTACTTC. Translation gives CASSNDNSYEQYF.

This clone was recorded a few times. The rearrangement uses TRBV12-5 and TRBJ2-1; D is possibly TRBD2 (5 bases). The length of the CDR3 is 14 residues. CDR1 is LGHNT, CDR2 FRNRAP, per germline. Trimming took off 0 bases at V and 6 bases at J, with 9 bases between the two ends. The CDR3 DNA reads as TGTGCTAGTGGTTTGGTTCTAGCCTCCAATGAGCAGTTCTTC. Its translation: CASGLVLASNEQFF.

This clone was observed once. CDR3 nucleotide sequence: TGCGCCAGCAGCCAGGACGTAGATACGCAGTATTTT. It specifies CASSQDVDTQYF. The gene calls are TRBV5-1 and TRBJ2-3; no definite D call. The V end was cut by 4 bases, the J end by 5 bases, with 8 bases between. CDR3 length: 12 amino acids. Germline-derived CDR1 and CDR2 are SGHRS and YFSETQ. Drawing the rest from reference TRBV5-1 and TRBJ2-3, the complete variable domain is KAGVTQTPRYLIKTRGQQVTLSCSPISGHRSVSWYQQTPGQGLQFLFEYFSETQRNKGNFPGRFSGRQFSNSRSEMNVSTLELGDSALYLCASSQDVDTQYFGPGTRLTVL.

This clone was seen a few times. The chain combines TRBV4-3 with TRBJ2-2; 7 bases line up with TRBD1. CDR3 length equals 17 residues. With 4 bases clipped from V and 3 bases from J, the junction kept 11 bases outside the gene matches. Germline CDR1 LGHNA, CDR2 YSLEER. DNA of the CDR3: TGCGCCAGCAGCCCCAAGACAGGGACCAAGGACACCGGGGAGCTGTTTTTT. Translating gives CASSPKTGTKDTGELFF.